This TCR beta chain came from a study of regulatory T cells in long-lasting Graves disease. The study's findings and limits: TRBV28, TRBJ1-2 and TRBJ2-5 were favored in persistent disease.

Time point given: newly diagnosed GD, antithyroid drugs for less than 3 months. Following extraction of RNA from PBMCs, that RNA was used to make the TCR library. Trimming took 1 base from V and 8 from J, leaving 15 bases between them. The germline CDR1 and CDR2 sequences are MNHNS and SASEGT. This CDR3 region has 15 residues. Comments on this clonotype: As yet, its antigen is unknown.

The authors built TCR beta libraries using iRepertoire HTBI primers and Arm-PCR of CDR3 regions. TCRdb fed the multiplex PCR reads into MiXCR, producing one record per CDR3 protein. The data contain approximately 480,000 distinct CDR3 sequences, around 15% of them singletons. The same sample was also studied in work on T cells in Graves' hyperthyroidism and ophthalmopathy.

The TCR originated in a man aged 40-49 years with Graves disease. The sequenced sample was peripheral blood mononuclear cells (PBMCs), obtained at new diagnosis, from a patient treated with antithyroid drugs. This rearrangement joins TRBV6-1 to TRBJ2-1; the D gene is possibly TRBD2 (6 bases). CDR3 sequence reads: CASSEDINSGDEQFF. CDR3 sequence (DNA): TGTGCCAGCAGTGAAGACATAAATTCGGGGGATGAGCAGTTCTTC.